The 3 T cell receptor beta chains in this list originate from one sample, sequenced in a study of T cells in Graves' hyperthyroidism and ophthalmopathy (dated by TCRdb to between 2018 and 2021). Libraries were made using multiplex PCR. The sequencer listed for this sample is Illumina HiSeq 2000. The TCR beta CDR3 regions were amplified from RNA transcripts. A first-round RT-PCR of the TCR CDR3 used the HTBI primer set with the Qiagen OneStep RT-PCR kit. TCRdb ran its own pipeline on the public reads, namely fastp trimming at Q25 and MiXCR clone calling, and kept in-frame beta chains. Every entry covers one CDR3 protein and lists the most common genes and DNA from its rows. The sample yields 500,000 to 800,000 distinct CDR3 sequences; roughly 14% were counted once. Of the sample, around 12% falls within the top ten clones. Sequencing input: blood. Receptors originate from a woman in her fifties or sixties with Graves' ophthalmopathy.

This clonotype was seen many times. V gene TRBV11-1 combines with J gene TRBJ1-4, with 9 bases fitting TRBD1. Trimming took 5 bases from V and 8 from J; bases not matched to a gene: 12. CDR3 size: 16 residues. CDR1 SGHAT and CDR2 FQDESV come from the germline V gene (reference sequence). The CDR3 coding sequence is TGTGCCAGCAGCGACGTGTTCGGGACAGGGAACGAAAAACTGTTTTTT. Protein product: CASSDVFGTGNEKLFF.

There are many counts of this clonotype. The CDR3 is CASSRTNRGSNEQFF. The CDR3 DNA reads TGTGCCAGCAGTCGGACAAACAGGGGGTCTAATGAGCAGTTCTTC. V gene TRBV27 combines with J gene TRBJ2-1, with 8 bases matching TRBD1. V was clipped by 5 bases and J by 7 bases; unmatched bases: 10. CDR1 and CDR2 from the germline V gene are MNHEY and SMNVEV (reference sequence). The CDR3 is 15 residues long.

The chain carries TRBV5-6 and TRBJ2-2, with D hard to call. The germline V gene encodes CDR1 SGHDT and CDR2 YYEEEE. Trimming removed 2 bases from V and 4 bases from J, with 9 bases in between. CDR3 length: 14 amino acids. This chain's CDR3 is CASSFRSFTGELFF. Here the CDR3 DNA reads TGTGCCAGCAGCTTCCGGTCGTTCACCGGGGAGCTGTTTTTT.